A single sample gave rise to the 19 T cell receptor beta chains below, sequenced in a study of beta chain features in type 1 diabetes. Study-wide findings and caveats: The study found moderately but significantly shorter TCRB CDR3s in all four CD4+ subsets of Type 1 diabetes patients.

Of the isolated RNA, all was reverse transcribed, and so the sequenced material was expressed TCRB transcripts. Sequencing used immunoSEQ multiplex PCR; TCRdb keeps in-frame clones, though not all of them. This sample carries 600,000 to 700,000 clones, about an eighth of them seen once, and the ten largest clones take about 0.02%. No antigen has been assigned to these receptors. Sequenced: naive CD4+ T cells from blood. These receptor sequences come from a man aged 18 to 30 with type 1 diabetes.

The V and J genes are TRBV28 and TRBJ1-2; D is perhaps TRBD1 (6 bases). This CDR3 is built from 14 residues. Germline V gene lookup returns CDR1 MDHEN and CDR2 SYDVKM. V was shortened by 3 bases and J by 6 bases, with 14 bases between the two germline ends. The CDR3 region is CASSFRGYTDGYTF. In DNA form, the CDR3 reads TGTGCCAGCAGTTTTAGGGGGTATACGGATGGCTACACCTTC.

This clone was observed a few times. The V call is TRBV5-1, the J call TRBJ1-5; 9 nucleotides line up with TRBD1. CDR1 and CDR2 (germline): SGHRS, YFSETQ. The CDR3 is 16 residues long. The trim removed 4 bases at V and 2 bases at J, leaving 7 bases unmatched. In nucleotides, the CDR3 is TGCGCCAGCAGCGAGGGACAGGGTTTGGGCAATCAGCCCCAGCATTTT. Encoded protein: CASSEGQGLGNQPQHF.

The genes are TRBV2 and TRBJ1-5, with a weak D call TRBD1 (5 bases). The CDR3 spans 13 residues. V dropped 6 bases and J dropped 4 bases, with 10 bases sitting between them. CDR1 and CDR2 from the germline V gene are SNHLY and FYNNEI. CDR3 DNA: TGTGCCAGCAGCCGGGGGGAGAATCAGCCCCAGCATTTT. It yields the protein CASSRGENQPQHF. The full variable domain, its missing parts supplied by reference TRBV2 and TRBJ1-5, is EPEVTQTPSHQVTQMGQEVILRCVPISNHLYFYWYRQILGQKVEFLVSFYNNEISEKSEIFDDQFSVERPDGSNFTLKIRSTKLEDSAMYFCASSRGENQPQHFGDGTRLSIL.

This CDR3 reads CASRLDRVSSYEQYF. The CDR3 DNA is TGTGCCAGCAGGCTGGACAGGGTGAGCTCCTACGAGCAGTACTTC. The chain employs TRBV2 and TRBJ2-7, with TRBD1 matching 8 bases. This CDR3 comprises 15 residues. The ends lost 6 bases at V and 0 bases at J; junction bases unmatched: 7. Germline CDR1 reads SNHLY; CDR2 reads FYNNEI.

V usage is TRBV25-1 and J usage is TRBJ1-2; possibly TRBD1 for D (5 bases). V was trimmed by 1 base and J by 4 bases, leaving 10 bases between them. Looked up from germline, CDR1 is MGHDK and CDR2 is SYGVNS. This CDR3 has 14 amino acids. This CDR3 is CASSEWEGRYGYTF. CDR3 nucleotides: TGTGCCAGCAGTGAATGGGAGGGGCGCTATGGCTACACCTTC.

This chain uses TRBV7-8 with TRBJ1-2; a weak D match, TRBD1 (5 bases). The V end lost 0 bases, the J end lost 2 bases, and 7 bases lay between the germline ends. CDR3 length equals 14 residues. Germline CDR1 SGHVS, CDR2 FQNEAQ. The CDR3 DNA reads TGTGCCAGCAGCTTAGCGCAGGGAAACTATGGCTACACCTTC. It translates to CASSLAQGNYGYTF.

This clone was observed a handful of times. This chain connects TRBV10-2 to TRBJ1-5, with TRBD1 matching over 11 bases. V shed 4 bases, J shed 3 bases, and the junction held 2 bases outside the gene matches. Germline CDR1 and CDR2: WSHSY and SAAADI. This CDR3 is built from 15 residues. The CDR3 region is CASSGGQGDNQPQHF. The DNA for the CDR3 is TGCGCCAGCAGTGGGGGACAGGGGGACAATCAGCCCCAGCATTTT.

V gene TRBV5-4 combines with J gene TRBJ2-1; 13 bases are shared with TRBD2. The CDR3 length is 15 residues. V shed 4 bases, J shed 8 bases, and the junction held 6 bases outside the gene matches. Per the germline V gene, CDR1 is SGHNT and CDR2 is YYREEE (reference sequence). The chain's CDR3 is CASSDRTSGGHEQFF. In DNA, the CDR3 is TGTGCCAGCAGCGACAGGACTAGCGGGGGTCATGAGCAGTTCTTC.

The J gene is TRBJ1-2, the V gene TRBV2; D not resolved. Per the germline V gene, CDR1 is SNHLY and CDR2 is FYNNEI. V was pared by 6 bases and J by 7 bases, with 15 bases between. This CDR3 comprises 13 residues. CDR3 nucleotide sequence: TGTGCCAGCAGCATCCAAGACGGCTTTGGCTACACCTTC. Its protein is CASSIQDGFGYTF. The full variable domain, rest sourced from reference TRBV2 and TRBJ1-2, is EPEVTQTPSHQVTQMGQEVILRCVPISNHLYFYWYRQILGQKVEFLVSFYNNEISEKSEIFDDQFSVERPDGSNFTLKIRSTKLEDSAMYFCASSIQDGFGYTFGSGTRLTVV.

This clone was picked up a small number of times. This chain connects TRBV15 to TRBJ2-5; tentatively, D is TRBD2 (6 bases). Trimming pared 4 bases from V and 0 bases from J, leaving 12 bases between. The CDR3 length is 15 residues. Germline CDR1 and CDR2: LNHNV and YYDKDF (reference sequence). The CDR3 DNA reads TGTGCCACCAGCAAGACTAGTTGGAACCAAGAGACCCAGTACTTC. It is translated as CATSKTSWNQETQYF.

Here the CDR3 reads CASSDPSGGQGGKYEQYF. CDR3 nucleotide sequence: TGTGCCAGCAGTGACCCATCAGGGGGACAGGGGGGAAAATACGAGCAGTACTTC. This sequence joins TRBV6-4 and TRBJ2-7; 11 positions match TRBD1. V lost 2 bases to trimming and J lost 4 bases; unmatched junction nucleotides: 13. The CDR3 is 18 residues long. The germline CDR1 and CDR2 sequences are MRHNA and SNTAGT.

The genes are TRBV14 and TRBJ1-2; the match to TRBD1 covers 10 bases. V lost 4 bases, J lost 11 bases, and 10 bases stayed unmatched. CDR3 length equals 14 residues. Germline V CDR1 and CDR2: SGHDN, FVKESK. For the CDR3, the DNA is TGTGCCAGCAGCCCCACGGGGACAGGGGCTTCGTACACCTTC. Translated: CASSPTGTGASYTF. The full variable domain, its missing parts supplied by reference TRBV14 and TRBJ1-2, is EAGVTQFPSHSVIEKGQTVTLRCDPISGHDNLYWYRRVMGKEIKFLLHFVKESKQDESGMPNNRFLAERTGGTYSTLKVQPAELEDSGVYFCASSPTGTGASYTFGSGTRLTVV.

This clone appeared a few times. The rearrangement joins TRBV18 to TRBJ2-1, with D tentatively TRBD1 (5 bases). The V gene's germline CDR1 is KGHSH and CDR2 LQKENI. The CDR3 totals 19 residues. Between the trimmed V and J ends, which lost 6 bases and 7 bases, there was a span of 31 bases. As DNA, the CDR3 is TGTGCCAGCTCTCCTACTTTAGGGGCACAAACCTCGCGAACTAATGAGCAGTTCTTC. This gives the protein CASSPTLGAQTSRTNEQFF.

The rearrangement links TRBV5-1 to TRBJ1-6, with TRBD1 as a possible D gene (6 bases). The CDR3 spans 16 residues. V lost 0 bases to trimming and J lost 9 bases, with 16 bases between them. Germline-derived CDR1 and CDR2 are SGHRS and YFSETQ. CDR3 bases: TGCGCCAGCAGCTTGGATGCAGGGGAGGGAGGTTCACCCCTCCACTTT. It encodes CASSLDAGEGGSPLHF.

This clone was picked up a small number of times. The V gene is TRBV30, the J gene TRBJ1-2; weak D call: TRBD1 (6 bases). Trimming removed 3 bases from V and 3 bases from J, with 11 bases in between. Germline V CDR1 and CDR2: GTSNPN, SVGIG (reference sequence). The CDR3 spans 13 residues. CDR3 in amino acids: CAWSGQSYYGYTF. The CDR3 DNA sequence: TGTGCCTGGAGCGGACAGTCGTACTATGGCTACACCTTC.

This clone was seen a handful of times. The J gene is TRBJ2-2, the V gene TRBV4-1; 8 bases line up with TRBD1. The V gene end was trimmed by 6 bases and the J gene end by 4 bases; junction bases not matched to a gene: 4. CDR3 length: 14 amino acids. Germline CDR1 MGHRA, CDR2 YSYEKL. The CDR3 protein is CASRVQGGTGELFF. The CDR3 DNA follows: TGCGCCAGCAGAGTACAGGGGGGCACCGGGGAGCTGTTTTTT.

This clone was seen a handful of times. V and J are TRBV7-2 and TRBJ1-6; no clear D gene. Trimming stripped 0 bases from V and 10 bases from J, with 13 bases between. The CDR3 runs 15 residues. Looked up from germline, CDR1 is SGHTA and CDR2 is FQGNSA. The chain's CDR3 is CASSLALQLTSPLHF. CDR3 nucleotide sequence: TGTGCCAGCAGCTTAGCGCTACAACTAACCTCACCCCTCCACTTT.

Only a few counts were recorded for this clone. CDR3 coding DNA: TGTGCCACGCATCAGGGGGGCAGCACAGATACGCAGTATTTT. Protein: CATHQGGSTDTQYF. This rearrangement joins TRBV15 to TRBJ2-3; a weak D match, TRBD1 (7 bases). This CDR3 comprises 14 residues. Germline CDR1 LNHNV, CDR2 YYDKDF (reference sequence). Between the trimmed V and J ends, which lost 9 bases and 0 bases, there was a span of 13 bases.

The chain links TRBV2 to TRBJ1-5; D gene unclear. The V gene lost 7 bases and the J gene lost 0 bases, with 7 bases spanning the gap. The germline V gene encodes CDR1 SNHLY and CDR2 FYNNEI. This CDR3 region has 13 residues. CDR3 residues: CASTRGSNQPQHF. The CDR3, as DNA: TGTGCCAGCACTCGGGGTAGCAATCAGCCCCAGCATTTT. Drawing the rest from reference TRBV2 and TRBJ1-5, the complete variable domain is EPEVTQTPSHQVTQMGQEVILRCVPISNHLYFYWYRQILGQKVEFLVSFYNNEISEKSEIFDDQFSVERPDGSNFTLKIRSTKLEDSAMYFCASTRGSNQPQHFGDGTRLSIL.